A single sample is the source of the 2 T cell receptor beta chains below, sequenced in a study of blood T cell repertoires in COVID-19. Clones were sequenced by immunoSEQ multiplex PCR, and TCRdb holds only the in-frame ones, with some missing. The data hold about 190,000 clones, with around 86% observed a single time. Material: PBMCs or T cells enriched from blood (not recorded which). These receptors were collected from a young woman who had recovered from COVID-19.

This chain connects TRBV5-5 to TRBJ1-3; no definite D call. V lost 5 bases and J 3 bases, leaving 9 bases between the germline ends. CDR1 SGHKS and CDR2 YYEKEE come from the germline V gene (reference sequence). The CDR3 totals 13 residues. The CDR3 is CASRDSVGNTIYF. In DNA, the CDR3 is TGTGCCAGCAGGGACTCTGTTGGAAACACCATATATTTT.

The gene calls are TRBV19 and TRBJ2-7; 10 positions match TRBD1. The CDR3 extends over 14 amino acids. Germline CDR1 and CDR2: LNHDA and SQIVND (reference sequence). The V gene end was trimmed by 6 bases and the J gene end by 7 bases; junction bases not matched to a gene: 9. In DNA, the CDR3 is TGTGCCAGTAGCGCCGGGACAGGGGAGGGAGAGCAGTACTTC. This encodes CASSAGTGEGEQYF.